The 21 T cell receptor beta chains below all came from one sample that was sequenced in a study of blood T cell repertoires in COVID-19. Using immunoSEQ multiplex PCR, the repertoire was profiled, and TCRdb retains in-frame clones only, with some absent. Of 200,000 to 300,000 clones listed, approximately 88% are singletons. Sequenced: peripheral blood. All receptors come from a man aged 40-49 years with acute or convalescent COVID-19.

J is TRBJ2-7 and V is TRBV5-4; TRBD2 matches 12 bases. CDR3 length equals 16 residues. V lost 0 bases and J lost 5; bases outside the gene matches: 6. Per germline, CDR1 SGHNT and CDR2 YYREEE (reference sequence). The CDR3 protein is CASSLDPSGRAHEQYF. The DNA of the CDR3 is TGTGCCAGCAGCTTGGATCCTAGCGGGAGGGCCCACGAGCAGTACTTC.

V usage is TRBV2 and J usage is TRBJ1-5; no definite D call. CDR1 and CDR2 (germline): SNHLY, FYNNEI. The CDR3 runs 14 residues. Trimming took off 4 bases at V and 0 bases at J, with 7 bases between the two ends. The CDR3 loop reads CASSVAYSNQPQHF. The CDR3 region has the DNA TGTGCCAGCAGTGTAGCATATAGCAATCAGCCCCAGCATTTT.

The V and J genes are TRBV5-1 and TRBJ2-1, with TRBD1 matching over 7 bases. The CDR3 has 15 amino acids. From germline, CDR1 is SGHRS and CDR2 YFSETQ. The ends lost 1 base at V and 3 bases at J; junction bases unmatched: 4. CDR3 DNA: TGCGCCAGCAGCTTGCCCCAGGGGGACTACAATGAGCAGTTCTTC. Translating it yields CASSLPQGDYNEQFF.

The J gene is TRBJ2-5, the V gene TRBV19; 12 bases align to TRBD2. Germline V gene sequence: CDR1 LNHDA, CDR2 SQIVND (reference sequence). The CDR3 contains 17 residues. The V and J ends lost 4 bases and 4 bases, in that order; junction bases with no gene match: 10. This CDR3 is CASSRLGGLAGRETQYF. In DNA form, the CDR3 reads TGTGCCAGTAGTAGGCTGGGCGGACTAGCGGGGAGAGAGACCCAGTACTTC.

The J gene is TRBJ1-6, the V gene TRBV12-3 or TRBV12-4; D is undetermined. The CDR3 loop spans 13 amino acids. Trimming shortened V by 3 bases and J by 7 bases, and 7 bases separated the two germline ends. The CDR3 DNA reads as TGTGCCAGCAGTTTGGCAGAAAATTCACCCCTCCACTTT. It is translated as CASSLAENSPLHF.

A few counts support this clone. The CDR3 sequence: CASSFERQVQFF. The CDR3 DNA reads TGTGCCAGCAGCTTTGAGAGGCAAGTGCAGTTCTTC. The V gene is TRBV7-8, the J gene TRBJ2-1; D is uncertain. From germline, CDR1 is SGHVS and CDR2 FQNEAQ. Between the trimmed V and J ends, which lost 3 bases and 12 bases, there was a span of 12 bases. The CDR3 has 12 residues.

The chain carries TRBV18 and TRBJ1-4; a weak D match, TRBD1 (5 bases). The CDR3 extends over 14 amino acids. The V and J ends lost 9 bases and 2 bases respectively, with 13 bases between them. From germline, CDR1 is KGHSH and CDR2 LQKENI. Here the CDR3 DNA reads TGTGCCAGTCGAGAAGGGGTGACTAATGAAAAACTGTTTTTT. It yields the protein CASREGVTNEKLFF.

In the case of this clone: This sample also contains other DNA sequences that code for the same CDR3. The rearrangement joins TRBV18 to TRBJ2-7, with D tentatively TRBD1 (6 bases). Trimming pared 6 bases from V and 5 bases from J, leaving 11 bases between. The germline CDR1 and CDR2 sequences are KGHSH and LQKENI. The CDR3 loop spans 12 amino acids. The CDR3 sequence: CASSPNRDEQYF. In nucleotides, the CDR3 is TGTGCCAGCTCCCCGAACAGGGACGAGCAGTACTTC.

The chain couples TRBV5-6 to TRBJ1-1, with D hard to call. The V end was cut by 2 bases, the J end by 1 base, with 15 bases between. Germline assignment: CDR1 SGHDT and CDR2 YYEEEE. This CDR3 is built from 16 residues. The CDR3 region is CASSFKARIANTEAFF. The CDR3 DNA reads TGTGCCAGCAGCTTTAAAGCGCGCATCGCGAACACTGAAGCTTTCTTT.

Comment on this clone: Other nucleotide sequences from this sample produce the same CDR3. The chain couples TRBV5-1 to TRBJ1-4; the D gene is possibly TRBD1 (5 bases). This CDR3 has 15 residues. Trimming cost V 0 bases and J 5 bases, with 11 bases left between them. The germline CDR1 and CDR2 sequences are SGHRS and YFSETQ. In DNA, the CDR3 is TGCGCCAGCAGCTTGGGTGACAGTTTAAATGAAAAACTGTTTTTT. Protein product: CASSLGDSLNEKLFF.

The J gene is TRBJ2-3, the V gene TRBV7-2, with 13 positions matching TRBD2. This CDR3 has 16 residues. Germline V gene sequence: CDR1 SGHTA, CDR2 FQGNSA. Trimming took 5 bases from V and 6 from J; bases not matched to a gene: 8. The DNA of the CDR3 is TGTGCCAGCAGCCCAACCACTAGCGGGAGGGGGGATACGCAGTATTTT. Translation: CASSPTTSGRGDTQYF.

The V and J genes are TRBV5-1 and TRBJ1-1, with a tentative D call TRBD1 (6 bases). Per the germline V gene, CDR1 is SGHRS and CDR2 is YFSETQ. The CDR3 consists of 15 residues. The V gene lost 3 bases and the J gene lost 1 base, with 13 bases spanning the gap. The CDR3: CASSWDSGANTEAFF. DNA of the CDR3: TGCGCCAGCAGCTGGGATTCAGGGGCGAACACTGAAGCTTTCTTT. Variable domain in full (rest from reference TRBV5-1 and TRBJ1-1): KAGVTQTPRYLIKTRGQQVTLSCSPISGHRSVSWYQQTPGQGLQFLFEYFSETQRNKGNFPGRFSGRQFSNSRSEMNVSTLELGDSALYLCASSWDSGANTEAFFGQGTRLTVV.

The CDR3 reads CASSARDRGISDYGYTF. In nucleotides, the CDR3 is TGTGCCAGCAGCGCCCGGGACAGGGGGATTTCAGACTATGGCTACACCTTC. The chain recombines TRBV9 with TRBJ1-2; 11 nucleotides agree with TRBD1. Germline V gene sequence: CDR1 SGDLS, CDR2 YYNGEE. This CDR3 contains 17 residues. The trim removed 3 bases at V and 3 bases at J, leaving 10 bases unmatched.

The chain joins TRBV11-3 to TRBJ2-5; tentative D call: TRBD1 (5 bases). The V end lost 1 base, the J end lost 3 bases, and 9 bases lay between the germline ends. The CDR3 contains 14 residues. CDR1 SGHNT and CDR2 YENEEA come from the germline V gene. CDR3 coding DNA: TGTGCCAGCAGCTTAGGACAGAGAGAAGAGACCCAGTACTTC. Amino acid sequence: CASSLGQREETQYF.

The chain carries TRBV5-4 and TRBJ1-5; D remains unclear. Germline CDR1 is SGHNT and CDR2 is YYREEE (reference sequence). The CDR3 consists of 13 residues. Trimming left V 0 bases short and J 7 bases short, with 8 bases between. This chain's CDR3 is CASSLGTVQPQHF. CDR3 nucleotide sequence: TGTGCCAGCAGCTTGGGTACAGTCCAGCCCCAGCATTTT.

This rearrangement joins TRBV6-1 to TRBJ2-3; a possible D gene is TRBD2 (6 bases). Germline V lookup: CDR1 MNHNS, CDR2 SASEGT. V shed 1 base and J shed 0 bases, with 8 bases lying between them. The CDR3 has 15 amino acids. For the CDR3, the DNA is TGTGCCAGCAGTGAAGTTAGCGGTAGCACAGATACGCAGTATTTT. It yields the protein CASSEVSGSTDTQYF.

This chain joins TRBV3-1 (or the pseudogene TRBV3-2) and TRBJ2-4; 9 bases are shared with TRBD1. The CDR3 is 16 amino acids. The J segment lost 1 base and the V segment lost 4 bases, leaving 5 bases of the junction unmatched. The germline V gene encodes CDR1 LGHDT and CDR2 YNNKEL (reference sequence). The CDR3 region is CASSPGTGRAKNIQYF. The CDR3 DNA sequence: TGTGCCAGCAGCCCCGGGACAGGGAGGGCCAAAAACATTCAGTACTTC.

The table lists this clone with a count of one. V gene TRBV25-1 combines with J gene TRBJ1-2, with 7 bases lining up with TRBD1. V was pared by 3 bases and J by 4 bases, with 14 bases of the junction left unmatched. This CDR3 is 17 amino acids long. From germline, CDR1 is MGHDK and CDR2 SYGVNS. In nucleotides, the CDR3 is TGTGCCAGCAGTGATTCCGGGGACAGCTCAGACATCTATGGCTACACCTTC. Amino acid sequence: CASSDSGDSSDIYGYTF.

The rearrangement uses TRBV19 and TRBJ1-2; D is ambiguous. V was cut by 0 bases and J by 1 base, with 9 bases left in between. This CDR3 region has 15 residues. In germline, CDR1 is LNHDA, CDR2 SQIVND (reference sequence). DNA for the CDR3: TGTGCCAGTAGTATAGAGTCGACTGGTAACTATGGCTACACCTTC. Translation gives CASSIESTGNYGYTF.

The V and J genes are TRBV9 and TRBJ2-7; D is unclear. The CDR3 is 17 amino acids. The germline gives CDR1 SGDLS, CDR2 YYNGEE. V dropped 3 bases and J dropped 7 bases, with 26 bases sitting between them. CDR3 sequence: CASSERSRVINPWEQYF. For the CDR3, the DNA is TGTGCCAGCAGCGAGCGCTCCCGGGTCATAAATCCGTGGGAGCAGTACTTC.

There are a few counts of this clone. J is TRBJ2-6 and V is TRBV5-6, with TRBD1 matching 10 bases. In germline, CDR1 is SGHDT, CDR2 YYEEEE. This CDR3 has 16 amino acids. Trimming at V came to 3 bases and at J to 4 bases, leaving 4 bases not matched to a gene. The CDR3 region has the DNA TGTGCCAGCAGCTGGGACAGGGGATCCGGGGCCAACGTCCTGACTTTC. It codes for CASSWDRGSGANVLTF.